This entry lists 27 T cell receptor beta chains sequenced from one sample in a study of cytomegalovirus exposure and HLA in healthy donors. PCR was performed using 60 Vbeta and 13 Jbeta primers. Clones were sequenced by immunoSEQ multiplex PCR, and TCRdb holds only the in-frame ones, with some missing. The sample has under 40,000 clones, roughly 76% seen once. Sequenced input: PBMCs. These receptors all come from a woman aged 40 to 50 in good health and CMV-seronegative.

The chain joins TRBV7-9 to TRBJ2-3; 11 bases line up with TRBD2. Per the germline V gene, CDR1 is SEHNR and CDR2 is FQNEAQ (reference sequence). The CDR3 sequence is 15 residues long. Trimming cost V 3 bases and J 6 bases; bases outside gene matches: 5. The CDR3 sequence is CASSFLAGGRDTQYF. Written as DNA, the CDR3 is TGTGCCAGCAGCTTTCTAGCGGGGGGACGTGATACGCAGTATTTT.

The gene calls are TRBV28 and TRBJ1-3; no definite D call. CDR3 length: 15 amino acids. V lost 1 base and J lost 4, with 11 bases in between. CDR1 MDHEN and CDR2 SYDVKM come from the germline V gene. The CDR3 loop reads CASSLFQANGNTIYF. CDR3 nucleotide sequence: TGTGCCAGCAGTTTATTTCAGGCGAACGGAAACACCATATATTTT.

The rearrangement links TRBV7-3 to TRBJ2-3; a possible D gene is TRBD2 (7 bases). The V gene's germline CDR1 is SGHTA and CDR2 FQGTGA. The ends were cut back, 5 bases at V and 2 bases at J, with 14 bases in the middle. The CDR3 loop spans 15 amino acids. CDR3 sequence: CASSPRGGPTDTQYF. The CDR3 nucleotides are TGTGCCAGCAGCCCGAGGGGGGGGCCCACAGATACGCAGTATTTT.

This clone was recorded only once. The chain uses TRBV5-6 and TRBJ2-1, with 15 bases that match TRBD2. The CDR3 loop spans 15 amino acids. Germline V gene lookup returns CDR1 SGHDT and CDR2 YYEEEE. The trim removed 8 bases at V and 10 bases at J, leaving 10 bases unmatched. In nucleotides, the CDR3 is TGTGCCAGTAGGACTAGCGGGGGGGCCAGGGGGGAGCAGTTCTTC. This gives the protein CASRTSGGARGEQFF.

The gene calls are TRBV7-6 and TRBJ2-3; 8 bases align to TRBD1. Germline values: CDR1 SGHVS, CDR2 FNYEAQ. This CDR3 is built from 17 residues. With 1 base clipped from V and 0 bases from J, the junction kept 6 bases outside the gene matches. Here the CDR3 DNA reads TGTGCCAGCAGCTTAGTGCAGGGGGCGCCGAGCACAGATACGCAGTATTTT. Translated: CASSLVQGAPSTDTQYF.

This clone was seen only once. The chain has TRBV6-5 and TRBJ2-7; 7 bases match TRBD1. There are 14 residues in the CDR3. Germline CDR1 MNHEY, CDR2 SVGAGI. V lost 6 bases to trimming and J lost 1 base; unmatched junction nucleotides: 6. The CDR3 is CASSRQTGSYEQYF. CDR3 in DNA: TGTGCCAGCAGCCGTCAGACAGGGTCCTACGAGCAGTACTTC.

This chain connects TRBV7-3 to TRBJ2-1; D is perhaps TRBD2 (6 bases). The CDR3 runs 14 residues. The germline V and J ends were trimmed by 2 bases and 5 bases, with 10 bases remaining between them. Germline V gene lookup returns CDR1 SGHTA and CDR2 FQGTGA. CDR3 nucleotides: TGTGCCAGCAGCTTAGGGGGGTCTAACAATGAGCAGTTCTTC. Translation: CASSLGGSNNEQFF.

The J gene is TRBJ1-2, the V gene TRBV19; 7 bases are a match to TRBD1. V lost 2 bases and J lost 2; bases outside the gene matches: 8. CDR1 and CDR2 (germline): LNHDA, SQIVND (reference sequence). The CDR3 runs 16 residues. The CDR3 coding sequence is TGTGCCAGTAGTATACAACACGACAGGGTCAACTATGGCTACACCTTC. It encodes CASSIQHDRVNYGYTF. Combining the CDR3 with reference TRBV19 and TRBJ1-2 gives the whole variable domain DGGITQSPKYLFRKEGQNVTLSCEQNLNHDAMYWYRQDPGQGLRLIYYSQIVNDFQKGDIAEGYSVSREKKESFPLTVTSAQKNPTAFYLCASSIQHDRVNYGYTFGSGTRLTVV.

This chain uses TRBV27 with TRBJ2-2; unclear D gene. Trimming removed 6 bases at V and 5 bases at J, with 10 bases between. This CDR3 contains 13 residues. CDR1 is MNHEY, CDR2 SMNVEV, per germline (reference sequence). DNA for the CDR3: TGTGCCAGCAGCCCTGCGGCTACCGGGGAGCTGTTTTTT. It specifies CASSPAATGELFF.

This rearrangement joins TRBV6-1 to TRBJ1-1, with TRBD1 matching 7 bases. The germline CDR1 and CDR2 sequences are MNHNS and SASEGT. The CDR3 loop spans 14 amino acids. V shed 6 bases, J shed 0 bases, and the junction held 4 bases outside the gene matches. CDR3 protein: CASRTDRMNTEAFF. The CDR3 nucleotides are TGTGCCAGCAGAACGGACAGGATGAACACTGAAGCTTTCTTT.

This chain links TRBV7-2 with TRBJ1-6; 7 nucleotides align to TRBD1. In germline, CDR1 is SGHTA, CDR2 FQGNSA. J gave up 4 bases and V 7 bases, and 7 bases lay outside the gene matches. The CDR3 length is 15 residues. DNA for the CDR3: TGTGCCAGCAACGACAGGGTTTCTTATAATTCACCCCTCCACTTT. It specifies CASNDRVSYNSPLHF.

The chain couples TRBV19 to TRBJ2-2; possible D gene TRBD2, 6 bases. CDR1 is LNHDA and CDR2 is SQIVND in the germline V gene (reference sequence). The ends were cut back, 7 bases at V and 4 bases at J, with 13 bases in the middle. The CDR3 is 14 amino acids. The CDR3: CASIGGAGTGELFF. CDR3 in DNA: TGTGCCAGTATCGGAGGGGCCGGCACCGGGGAGCTGTTTTTT.

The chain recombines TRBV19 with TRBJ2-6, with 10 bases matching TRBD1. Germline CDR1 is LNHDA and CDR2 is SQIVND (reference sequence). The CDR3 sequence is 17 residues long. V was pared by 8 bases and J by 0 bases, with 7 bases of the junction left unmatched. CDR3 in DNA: TGTGCCAGTGGAACCGGGACAGGGGACTCTGGGGCCAACGTCCTGACTTTC. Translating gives CASGTGTGDSGANVLTF.

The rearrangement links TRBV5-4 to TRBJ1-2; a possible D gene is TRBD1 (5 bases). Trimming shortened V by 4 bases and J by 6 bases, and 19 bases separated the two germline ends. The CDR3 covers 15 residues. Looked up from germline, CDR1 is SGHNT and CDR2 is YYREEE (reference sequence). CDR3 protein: CASSKAGGGGDGYTF. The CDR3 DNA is TGTGCCAGCAGCAAGGCGGGGGGAGGCGGGGATGGCTACACCTTC.

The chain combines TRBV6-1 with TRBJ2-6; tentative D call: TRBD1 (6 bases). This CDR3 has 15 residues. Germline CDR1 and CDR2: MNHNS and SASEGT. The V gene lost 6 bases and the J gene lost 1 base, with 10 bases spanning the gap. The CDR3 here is CASSSTGSGANVLTF. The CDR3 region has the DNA TGTGCCAGCAGCTCAACAGGGTCTGGGGCCAACGTCCTGACTTTC.

The CDR3 DNA follows: TGTGCCAGCAGCCGGCTAGCGGTAACTAACAATGAGCAGTTCTTC. Protein sequence: CASSRLAVTNNEQFF. The J gene is TRBJ2-1, the V gene TRBV2; 7 bases match TRBD2. Unmatched junction bases numbered 10, after V lost 6 bases and J lost 5 bases. Germline CDR1 reads SNHLY; CDR2 reads FYNNEI. The CDR3 runs to 15 residues.

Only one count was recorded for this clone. In DNA, the CDR3 is TGTGCCAGCAGCCAACTAGCGGGGACCCTTCAGTATTTT. As protein: CASSQLAGTLQYF. The chain uses TRBV14 and TRBJ2-3; 9 bases agree with TRBD2. V shed 2 bases and J 12 bases; nucleotides not matched to a gene: 6. The CDR3 is made up of 13 amino acids. CDR1 SGHDN and CDR2 FVKESK come from the germline V gene.

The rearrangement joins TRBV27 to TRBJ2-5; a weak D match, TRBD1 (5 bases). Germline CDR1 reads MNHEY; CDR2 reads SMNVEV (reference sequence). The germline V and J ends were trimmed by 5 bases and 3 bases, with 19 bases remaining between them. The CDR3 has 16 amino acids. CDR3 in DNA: TGTGCCAGCAGTACCAGGGAAATTGACCACAAAGAGACCCAGTACTTC. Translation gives CASSTREIDHKETQYF.

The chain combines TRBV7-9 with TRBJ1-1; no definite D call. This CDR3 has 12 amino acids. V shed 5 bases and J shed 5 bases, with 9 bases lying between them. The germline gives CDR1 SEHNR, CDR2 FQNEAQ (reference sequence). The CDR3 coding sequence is TGTGCCAGCAGCCTGACTGGGACTGAAGCTTTCTTT. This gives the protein CASSLTGTEAFF.

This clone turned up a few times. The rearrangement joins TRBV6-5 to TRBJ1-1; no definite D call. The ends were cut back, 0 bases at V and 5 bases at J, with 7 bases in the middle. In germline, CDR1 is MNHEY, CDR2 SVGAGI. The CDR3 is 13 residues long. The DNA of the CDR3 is TGTGCCAGCAGTTACTCCAGGCAGACTGAAGCTTTCTTT. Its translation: CASSYSRQTEAFF.

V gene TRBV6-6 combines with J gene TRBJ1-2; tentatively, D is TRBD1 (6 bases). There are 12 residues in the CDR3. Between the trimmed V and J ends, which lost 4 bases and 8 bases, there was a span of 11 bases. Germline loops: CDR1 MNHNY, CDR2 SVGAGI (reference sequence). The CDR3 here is CASSWGPAGYTF. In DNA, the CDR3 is TGTGCCAGCAGTTGGGGGCCCGCGGGCTACACCTTC.

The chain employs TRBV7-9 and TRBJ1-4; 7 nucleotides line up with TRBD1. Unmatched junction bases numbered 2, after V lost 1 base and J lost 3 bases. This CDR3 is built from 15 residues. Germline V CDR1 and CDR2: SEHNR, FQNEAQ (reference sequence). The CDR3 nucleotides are TGTGCCAGCAGCTTAGAGGGACAGCCTAATGAAAAACTGTTTTTT. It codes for CASSLEGQPNEKLFF.

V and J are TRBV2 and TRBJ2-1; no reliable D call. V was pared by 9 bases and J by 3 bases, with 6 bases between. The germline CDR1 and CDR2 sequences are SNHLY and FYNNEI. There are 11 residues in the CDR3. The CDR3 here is CASLYYNEQFF. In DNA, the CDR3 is TGTGCCAGTTTGTACTACAATGAGCAGTTCTTC.

The CDR3 nucleotides are TGTGCCAGCATTGGCCTAGGTGACTATGGCTACACCTTC. It is translated as CASIGLGDYGYTF. The chain links TRBV2 to TRBJ1-2; no definite D call. This CDR3 has 13 residues. The germline V and J ends were trimmed by 7 bases and 3 bases, with 12 bases remaining between them. Per the germline V gene, CDR1 is SNHLY and CDR2 is FYNNEI.

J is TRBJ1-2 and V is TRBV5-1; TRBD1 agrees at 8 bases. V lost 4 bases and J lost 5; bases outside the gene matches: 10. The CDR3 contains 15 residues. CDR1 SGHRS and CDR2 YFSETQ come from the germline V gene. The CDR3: CASSPQTGELYGYTF. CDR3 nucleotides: TGCGCCAGCAGCCCTCAGACAGGGGAATTGTATGGCTACACCTTC.

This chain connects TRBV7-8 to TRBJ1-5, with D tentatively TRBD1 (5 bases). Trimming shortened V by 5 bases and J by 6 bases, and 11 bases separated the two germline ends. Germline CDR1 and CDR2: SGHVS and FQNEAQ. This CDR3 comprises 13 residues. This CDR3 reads CASSKQVAQPQHF. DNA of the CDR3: TGTGCCAGCAGCAAACAGGTTGCTCAGCCCCAGCATTTT.

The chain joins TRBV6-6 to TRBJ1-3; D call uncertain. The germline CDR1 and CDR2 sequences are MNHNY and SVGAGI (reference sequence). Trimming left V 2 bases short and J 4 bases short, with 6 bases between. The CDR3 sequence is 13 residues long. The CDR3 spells CASSYATGNTIYF. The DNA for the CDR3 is TGTGCCAGCAGTTACGCGACAGGAAACACCATATATTTT.